This is a list of T cell receptor beta chains from one sample in a study of blood T cell repertoires in COVID-19. The data were produced by immunoSEQ multiplex PCR, yet TCRdb's version contains in-frame clones alone and is incomplete. Altogether around 360,000 clones are present, roughly 86% being singletons, with the ten largest covering 8% to 13%. Sequencing input: peripheral blood. These receptors were taken from a woman in her 30s with COVID-19, enrolled during active disease. Each CDR3 is given with its conserved first and last residue. The D gene is left open where the match is weak. Clone size is given for some rows only: seen once, a few or many times, or a class if the clone is expanded.

d_gene | j_gene | abundance | v_gene | CDR3aa | CDR3nt
TRBD2 | TRBJ2-5 | NA | TRBV28 | CASRWSSGRAETQYF | TGTGCCAGCAGATGGAGTAGCGGGAGGGCGGAGACCCAGTACTTC
NA | TRBJ2-4 | NA | TRBV2 | CASGGQLLAKNIQYF | TGTGCCAGCGGTGGACAGCTTCTAGCCAAAAACATTCAGTACTTC
NA | TRBJ2-3 | NA | TRBV6-2/TRBV6-3 | CASSYTTVSQYF | TGTGCCAGCAGTTACACGACAGTCTCGCAGTATTTT
TRBD1 | TRBJ1-1 | many | TRBV3-1/TRBV3-2 | CASSGQGDTEAFF | TGTGCCAGCAGCGGACAGGGGGACACTGAAGCTTTCTTT
TRBD1 | TRBJ1-2 | once | TRBV6-5 | CASSRTDRGGYGYTF | TGTGCCAGCAGCCGGACCGACAGGGGAGGATATGGCTACACCTTC
NA | TRBJ2-7 | NA | TRBV5-8 | CASSWAGAYEQYF | TGTGCCAGCAGCTGGGCAGGCGCCTACGAGCAGTACTTC
NA | TRBJ2-7 | NA | TRBV9 | CASSRGYEQYF | TGTGCCAGCAGCCGGGGTTACGAGCAGTACTTC
NA | TRBJ1-2 | NA | TRBV3-1/TRBV3-2 | CASSQEGEEFGGYTF | TGTGCCAGCAGCCAAGAGGGGGAGGAATTTGGTGGCTACACCTTC
NA | TRBJ1-5 | many | TRBV10-2 | CASRREVSNQPQHF | TGCGCCAGCAGACGGGAGGTTAGCAATCAGCCCCAGCATTTT
NA | TRBJ2-7 | NA | TRBV29-1 | CSALGRGSSYEQYF | TGCAGCGCCCTGGGTCGGGGGTCCTCCTACGAGCAGTACTTC
NA | TRBJ2-5 | NA | TRBV9 | CASSVAPRVETQYF | TGTGCCAGCAGCGTAGCCCCGAGGGTCGAGACCCAGTACTTC
TRBD2 | TRBJ2-7 | NA | TRBV11-2 | CASSLSGTSWYEQYF | TGTGCCAGCAGCTTATCAGGGACTAGCTGGTACGAGCAGTACTTC
TRBD2 | TRBJ2-3 | NA | TRBV6-1 | CASSVRLAGGPTDTQYF | TGTGCCAGCAGTGTTAGACTAGCGGGAGGGCCCACAGATACGCAGTATTTT
TRBD1 | TRBJ2-7 | once | TRBV5-1 | CASSLQSSATGNYPQYF | TGCGCCAGCAGCCTACAATCCTCCGCGACAGGGAATTATCCACAGTACTTC
TRBD1 | TRBJ1-4 | once | TRBV5-4 | CASSLKGARNEKLFF | TGTGCCAGCAGCTTGAAGGGGGCTAGGAATGAAAAACTGTTTTTT
NA | TRBJ1-5 | NA | TRBV20-1 | CSASRAGQPQHF | TGCAGTGCTAGTAGGGCGGGCCAGCCCCAGCATTTT
TRBD2 | TRBJ2-5 | NA | TRBV7-8 | CASSARRGEETQYF | TGTGCCAGCAGCGCCAGGCGGGGGGAAGAGACCCAGTACTTC